The 30 T cell receptor beta chains below were found in one sample sequenced in a study of beta chain features in type 1 diabetes. Reverse transcribing all isolated RNA meant expressed TCRB transcripts were sequenced. Data came from immunoSEQ multiplex PCR; TCRdb stores just in-frame clones and leaves some out. Of approximately 160,000 clones in the sample, under 9.5% were seen once. Sequencing used central memory CD4+ T cells from blood. The receptors derive from a man aged 18 to 30 in good health.

This clone was picked up a small number of times. V is TRBV27 and J is TRBJ2-3; 9 positions match TRBD1. CDR1 and CDR2 (germline): MNHEY, SMNVEV (reference sequence). The CDR3 consists of 16 residues. V shed 5 bases and J 1 base; nucleotides not matched to a gene: 7. In DNA form, the CDR3 reads TGTGCCAGCAGTAGAAAAGACAGGGGGGGCACAGATACGCAGTATTTT. It translates to CASSRKDRGGTDTQYF.

This clone was counted ten times or more. V is TRBV11-2 and J is TRBJ2-1; D is unclear. V shed 6 bases and J shed 4 bases, with 13 bases lying between them. CDR3 size: 14 residues. Per germline, CDR1 SGHAT and CDR2 FQNNGV. The CDR3 region has the DNA TGTGCCAGCAGACATGGGTCCGGGTACAATGAGCAGTTCTTC. Its protein is CASRHGSGYNEQFF. The full variable domain, in which reference TRBV11-2 and TRBJ2-1 provide the parts outside the CDR3, is EAGVAQSPRYKIIEKRQSVAFWCNPISGHATLYWYQQILGQGPKLLIQFQNNGVVDDSQLPKDRFSAERLKGVDSTLKIQPAKLEDSAVYLCASRHGSGYNEQFFGPGTRLTVL.

This rearrangement joins TRBV28 to TRBJ2-1, with no clear D. Germline CDR1 reads MDHEN; CDR2 reads SYDVKM. The ends were cut back, 1 base at V and 3 bases at J, with 7 bases in the middle. This CDR3 spans 14 amino acids. The CDR3, as DNA: TGTGCCAGCAGTTTATCCCACGGCTACAATGAGCAGTTCTTC. Translation: CASSLSHGYNEQFF.

The table lists this clone with a few counts. J is TRBJ1-2 and V is TRBV19, with 7 bases lining up with TRBD1. The CDR3 spans 14 residues. Germline values: CDR1 LNHDA, CDR2 SQIVND (reference sequence). The ends lost 5 bases at V and 5 bases at J; junction bases unmatched: 8. This CDR3 is CASSRTGDGYGYTF. The CDR3 DNA follows: TGTGCCAGTAGTCGAACAGGGGACGGGTATGGCTACACCTTC.

The gene calls are TRBV9 and TRBJ2-3; D not certain. CDR1 and CDR2 (germline): SGDLS, YYNGEE. CDR3 length: 13 amino acids. With 3 bases removed from V and 3 bases from J, the gap between germline ends came to 8 bases. The CDR3 sequence: CASSAITTDTQYF. Here the CDR3 DNA reads TGTGCCAGCAGCGCCATTACTACAGATACGCAGTATTTT.

This clone turned up a few times. This chain links TRBV7-9 with TRBJ2-3; TRBD2 matches 13 bases. The V and J ends lost 8 bases and 6 bases, in that order; junction bases with no gene match: 8. The length of the CDR3 is 15 residues. CDR1 is SEHNR, CDR2 FQNEAQ, per germline (reference sequence). CDR3 sequence reads: CASSGGTSGADTQYF. The CDR3 nucleotides read TGTGCCAGCTCCGGGGGGACTAGCGGGGCTGATACGCAGTATTTT.

This chain uses TRBV6-5 with TRBJ2-3, with D unclear. The germline V and J ends were trimmed by 6 bases and 6 bases, with 10 bases remaining between them. This CDR3 has 12 amino acids. Germline loops: CDR1 MNHEY, CDR2 SVGAGI. The CDR3 nucleotides read TGTGCCAGCAGCAGTTCTTGGGATACGCAGTATTTT. Translation gives CASSSSWDTQYF.

The chain links TRBV2 to TRBJ2-7; 8 bases fit TRBD1. J lost 7 bases, V lost 3 bases, and 8 bases had no gene match. The CDR3 spans 14 residues. Per the germline V gene, CDR1 is SNHLY and CDR2 is FYNNEI. CDR3 loop: CASSELQGVGEQYF. The DNA of the CDR3 is TGTGCCAGCAGTGAGTTACAGGGGGTCGGGGAGCAGTACTTC.

This clone was seen a few times. CDR3 in amino acids: CASSSNSGIHNEQFF. The CDR3 region has the DNA TGTGCCAGCAGCTCTAATAGCGGGATACACAATGAGCAGTTCTTC. This chain connects TRBV7-3 to TRBJ2-1; 8 nucleotides align to TRBD2. Germline trimming cut 4 bases from V and 5 bases from J; bases unmatched to any gene: 7. Germline V CDR1 and CDR2: SGHTA, FQGTGA. There are 15 residues in the CDR3.

This chain joins TRBV4-3 and TRBJ2-7; TRBD1 might be the D (5 bases). Germline V gene lookup returns CDR1 LGHNA and CDR2 YSLEER. Trimming pared 2 bases from V and 6 bases from J, leaving 11 bases between. The CDR3 consists of 13 residues. In DNA, the CDR3 is TGCGCCAGCAGCCAATATGGGGCGTCCGAGCAGTACTTC. Translating it yields CASSQYGASEQYF.

This clone occurred many times. The chain employs TRBV28 and TRBJ2-3, with a tentative D call TRBD2 (6 bases). This CDR3 region has 11 residues. Germline CDR1 reads MDHEN; CDR2 reads SYDVKM. Trimming left V 4 bases short and J 8 bases short, with 7 bases between. The CDR3: CASSSAGTQYF. The CDR3 DNA follows: TGTGCCAGCAGTTCAGCGGGTACGCAGTATTTT.

This clone was recorded a few times. The chain recombines TRBV6-5 with TRBJ2-3; a weak D match, TRBD1 (6 bases). CDR1 is MNHEY and CDR2 is SVGAGI in the germline V gene. This CDR3 spans 13 amino acids. V was clipped by 8 bases and J by 4 bases, with 13 bases between them. The DNA for the CDR3 is TGTGCCAGCGGGTACAGGGAGTCAGATACGCAGTATTTT. Protein: CASGYRESDTQYF.

A few counts support this clone. The chain employs TRBV19 and TRBJ2-2, with TRBD1 matching 7 bases. The CDR3 sequence is 15 residues long. Germline CDR1 reads LNHDA; CDR2 reads SQIVND (reference sequence). With 7 bases clipped from V and 2 bases from J, the junction kept 7 bases outside the gene matches. CDR3 protein: CASIRTGRNTGELFF. The CDR3 DNA is TGTGCCAGTATCAGGACAGGAAGAAACACCGGGGAGCTGTTTTTT.

The chain couples TRBV6-5 to TRBJ1-5; the D gene is possibly TRBD1 (6 bases). Germline V gene lookup returns CDR1 MNHEY and CDR2 SVGAGI. V gave up 0 bases and J gave up 4 bases, with 13 bases separating them. The CDR3 runs 16 residues. CDR3 DNA sequence: TGTGCCAGCAGTTACTCATTAAACAGGGCTAATCAGCCCCAGCATTTT. Translating gives CASSYSLNRANQPQHF.

This rearrangement joins TRBV29-1 to TRBJ2-7; 10 bases agree with TRBD2. This CDR3 has 15 residues. The V gene's germline CDR1 is SQVTM and CDR2 ANQGSEA. The CDR3 DNA sequence: TGCAGTGCGTGGGGGACTAGCGCAAGCTCCTACGAGCAGTACTTC. This sequence encodes CSAWGTSASSYEQYF.

This clone was counted between two and nine times. This sequence joins TRBV19 and TRBJ2-3; 7 bases match TRBD1. V gave up 3 bases and J gave up 4 bases; unmatched junction bases: 4. CDR3 length: 14 amino acids. The V gene's germline CDR1 is LNHDA and CDR2 SQIVND (reference sequence). CDR3 sequence: CASSIQGGADTQYF. The CDR3 DNA reads TGTGCCAGTAGTATTCAAGGGGGCGCAGATACGCAGTATTTT.

This clone turned up a few times. V gene TRBV5-4 combines with J gene TRBJ2-2; TRBD1 aligns across 8 bases. Germline V gene lookup returns CDR1 SGHNT and CDR2 YYREEE (reference sequence). J gave up 6 bases and V 2 bases, and 6 bases lay outside the gene matches. The CDR3 loop spans 15 amino acids. DNA of the CDR3: TGTGCCAGCAGCTTCGGACAGGGCGGTGCCGGGGAGCTGTTTTTT. It specifies CASSFGQGGAGELFF.

This clone occurred a few times. The chain joins TRBV30 to TRBJ2-3; 7 bases line up with TRBD1. Germline V gene data show CDR1 as GTSNPN and CDR2 as SVGIG (reference sequence). This CDR3 contains 13 residues. V shed 5 bases, J shed 2 bases, and the junction held 4 bases outside the gene matches. CDR3 in DNA: TGTGCCTGGGGGGGACAGATCACAGATACGCAGTATTTT. Translated, it gives CAWGGQITDTQYF.

This clone was counted between two and nine times. The chain joins TRBV11-3 to TRBJ2-1, with 12 bases aligning to TRBD2. With 1 base clipped from V and 5 bases from J, the junction kept 6 bases outside the gene matches. The CDR3 spans 17 residues. Germline V gives CDR1 SGHNT, CDR2 YENEEA. CDR3 region: CASSLGATSGRDNEQFF. As DNA, the CDR3 is TGTGCCAGCAGCTTAGGGGCGACTAGCGGGAGAGACAATGAGCAGTTCTTC. Together with reference TRBV11-3 and TRBJ2-1, the CDR3 gives the full variable domain: EAGVVQSPRYKIIEKKQPVAFWCNPISGHNTLYWYLQNLGQGPELLIRYENEEAVDDSQLPKDRFSAERLKGVDSTLKIQPAELGDSAVYLCASSLGATSGRDNEQFFGPGTRLTVL.

The DNA of the CDR3 is TGTGCCAGCTCACCCCAGAATATGAACACTGAAGCTTTCTTT. As protein: CASSPQNMNTEAFF. The chain carries TRBV18 and TRBJ1-1; D gene ambiguous. Trimming shortened V by 3 bases and J by 0 bases, and 8 bases separated the two germline ends. This CDR3 region has 14 residues. Looked up from germline, CDR1 is KGHSH and CDR2 is LQKENI.

This clone was recorded at least ten times. V gene TRBV29-1 combines with J gene TRBJ2-5; 9 nucleotides line up with TRBD2. Per the germline V gene, CDR1 is SQVTM and CDR2 is ANQGSEA. Trimming took 6 bases from V and 3 from J; bases not matched to a gene: 5. This CDR3 region has 13 residues. The CDR3 spells CSVAGGGEETQYF. The CDR3 DNA is TGCAGCGTCGCCGGCGGGGGGGAAGAGACCCAGTACTTC.

This clone was seen at least ten times. The rearrangement uses TRBV30 and TRBJ2-3, with D unresolved. The CDR3 totals 13 residues. In germline, CDR1 is GTSNPN, CDR2 SVGIG (reference sequence). V lost 0 bases to trimming and J lost 6 bases, with 10 bases between them. The chain's CDR3 is CAWSVEAGDTQYF. CDR3 DNA: TGTGCCTGGAGTGTAGAGGCCGGGGATACGCAGTATTTT.

The chain links TRBV6-1 to TRBJ2-1, with D tentatively TRBD2 (6 bases). The ends were cut back, 1 base at V and 10 bases at J, with 8 bases in the middle. Germline CDR1 and CDR2: MNHNS and SASEGT. The CDR3 loop spans 12 amino acids. This chain's CDR3 is CASSEESGEQFF. In nucleotides, the CDR3 is TGTGCCAGCAGTGAAGAAAGCGGGGAGCAGTTCTTC.

This clone was recorded many times. The chain uses TRBV7-2 and TRBJ2-5; TRBD2 is a possible D gene (6 bases). There are 12 residues in the CDR3. Trimming took off 7 bases at V and 5 bases at J, with 11 bases between the two ends. CDR1 is SGHTA and CDR2 is FQGNSA in the germline V gene. The CDR3 protein is CASIGGTETQYF. CDR3 DNA: TGTGCCAGCATAGGAGGGACGGAGACCCAGTACTTC.

This clone was observed at least ten times. The V gene is TRBV7-2, the J gene TRBJ2-1, with 10 positions matching TRBD2. The CDR3 extends over 17 amino acids. Trimming took 4 bases from V and 2 from J; bases not matched to a gene: 8. Germline V CDR1 and CDR2: SGHTA, FQGNSA. This CDR3 is CASSYQAGGPPYNEQFF. CDR3 DNA sequence: TGTGCCAGCAGCTACCAAGCGGGGGGGCCCCCCTACAATGAGCAGTTCTTC.

The V gene is TRBV7-8, the J gene TRBJ2-2, with a tentative D call TRBD2 (6 bases). The V gene's germline CDR1 is SGHVS and CDR2 FQNEAQ. This CDR3 is 15 amino acids long. V dropped 3 bases and J dropped 5 bases, with 13 bases sitting between them. CDR3 bases: TGTGCCAGCAGCTTGGGAGGATTCTGGACCGGGGAGCTGTTTTTT. Residues: CASSLGGFWTGELFF.

This chain joins TRBV7-2 and TRBJ1-3; possibly TRBD1 for D (6 bases). CDR1 is SGHTA and CDR2 is FQGNSA in the germline V gene. This CDR3 region has 16 residues. With 5 bases removed from V and 3 bases from J, the gap between germline ends came to 17 bases. CDR3 loop: CASSLTTRGGGNTIYF. The CDR3 nucleotides are TGTGCCAGCAGCCTAACTACCAGGGGTGGTGGAAACACCATATATTTT.

Only a few counts were recorded for this clone. This chain joins TRBV7-6 and TRBJ2-3; 12 positions match TRBD2. Trimming at V came to 5 bases and at J to 6 bases, leaving 9 bases not matched to a gene. This CDR3 is built from 16 residues. The germline gives CDR1 SGHVS, CDR2 FNYEAQ. The CDR3: CASSPGLAGTRDTQYF. The CDR3 bases are TGTGCCAGCAGCCCCGGACTAGCGGGGACCCGGGATACGCAGTATTTT.

This chain joins TRBV5-6 and TRBJ2-7; D may be TRBD2 (6 bases). The germline V gene encodes CDR1 SGHDT and CDR2 YYEEEE. V lost 5 bases to trimming and J lost 0 bases, with 15 bases between them. The CDR3 contains 15 residues. CDR3 nucleotide sequence: TGTGCCAGCAGTCCTAATGTGGGACTCTCCTACGAGCAGTACTTC. Translating it yields CASSPNVGLSYEQYF.

The table lists this clone with a few counts. The gene calls are TRBV7-2 and TRBJ2-1, with 16 bases matching TRBD2. V was clipped by 0 bases and J by 7 bases; unmatched bases: 6. Germline V CDR1 and CDR2: SGHTA, FQGNSA. This CDR3 has 18 amino acids. The CDR3 DNA reads as TGTGCCAGCAGCTTAGCGGGGACTAGCGGGAGGGCGGGGAATGAGCAGTTCTTC. Protein: CASSLAGTSGRAGNEQFF.